The clone carrying this TCR beta chain was counted a few times. In the authors' workflow: Researchers report that nucleated cell counts were estimated from reference gene primer amplification. TCRdb's table, derived via immunoSEQ multiplex PCR, lists solely in-frame clones and lacks some. Clone size and V and J calls were adopted from that table, with D and trimming inferred from the DNA. The repertoire holds a few hundred thousand clones, with 84% as singletons. This CDR3 spans 14 amino acids. Germline values: CDR1 LNHDA, CDR2 SQIVND (reference sequence). The sample comes from a study of blood T cell repertoires in COVID-19. Looking at the study overall: From the United States, Italy and Spain came samples of acute and convalescent COVID-19. In each case, the material was cDNA or gDNA derived from T cells, B-cell-depleted T cells, or PBMCs.

The TCR was taken from a middle-aged woman who had recovered from COVID-19. The material sequenced was peripheral blood. The V and J genes are TRBV19 and TRBJ1-6; 10 bases fit TRBD1. The CDR3 sequence is CATRTGGSNSPLHF. Here the CDR3 DNA reads TGTGCAACGAGGACAGGGGGTTCTAATTCACCCCTCCACTTT.